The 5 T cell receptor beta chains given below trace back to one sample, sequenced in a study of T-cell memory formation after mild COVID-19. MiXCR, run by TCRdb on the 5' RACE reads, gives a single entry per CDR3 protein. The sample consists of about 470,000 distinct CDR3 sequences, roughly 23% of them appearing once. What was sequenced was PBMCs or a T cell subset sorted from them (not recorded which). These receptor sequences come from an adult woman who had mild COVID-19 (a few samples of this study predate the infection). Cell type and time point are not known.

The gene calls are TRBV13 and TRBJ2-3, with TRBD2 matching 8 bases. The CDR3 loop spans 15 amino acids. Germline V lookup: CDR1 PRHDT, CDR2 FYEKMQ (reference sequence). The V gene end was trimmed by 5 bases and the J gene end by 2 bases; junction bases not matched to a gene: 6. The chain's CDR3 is CASSPPGGNTDTQYF. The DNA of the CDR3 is TGTGCCAGCAGCCCCCCGGGAGGGAACACAGATACGCAGTATTTT.

The CDR3 reads CASSWTWDRAKPAGTDTQYF. CDR3 sequence (DNA): TGTGCCAGCAGTTGGACGTGGGACAGGGCTAAGCCGGCGGGCACAGATACGCAGTATTTT. The chain joins TRBV12-3 or TRBV12-4 to TRBJ2-3, with 9 bases aligning to TRBD1. Germline trimming cut 4 bases from V and 1 base from J; bases unmatched to any gene: 18. CDR3 length: 20 residues.

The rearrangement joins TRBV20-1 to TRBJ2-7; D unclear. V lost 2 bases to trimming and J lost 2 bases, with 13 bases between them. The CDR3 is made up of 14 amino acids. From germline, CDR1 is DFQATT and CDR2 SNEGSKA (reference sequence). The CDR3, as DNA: TGCAGTGCTAGAATCAGGAGAGGCCCCTACGAGCAGTACTTC. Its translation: CSARIRRGPYEQYF.

The CDR3 coding sequence is TGTGCCAGCAGCTTAAACCGGGACACACTGGGGGCTTTCTTT. Protein sequence: CASSLNRDTLGAFF. The chain carries TRBV11-2 and TRBJ1-1; D might be TRBD1 (6 bases). The CDR3 is made up of 14 amino acids. The V and J ends lost 2 bases and 11 bases respectively, with 18 bases between them. Germline V gene data show CDR1 as SGHAT and CDR2 as FQNNGV.

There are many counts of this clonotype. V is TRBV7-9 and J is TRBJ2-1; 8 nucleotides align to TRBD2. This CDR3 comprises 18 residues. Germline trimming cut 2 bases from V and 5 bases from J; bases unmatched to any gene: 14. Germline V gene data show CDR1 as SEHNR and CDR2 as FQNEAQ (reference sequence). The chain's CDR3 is CASSLIGGRPSRDNEQFF. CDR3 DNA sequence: TGTGCCAGCAGCTTAATTGGCGGGAGGCCCTCTCGGGACAATGAGCAGTTCTTC.